The 10 T cell receptor beta chains reported below all come from one sample, sequenced in a study of OX40 agonist ivuxolimab in advanced cancers. TCRdb's copy holds only in-frame clones and misses some; the assay was immunoSEQ multiplex PCR. Altogether over 150,000 clones are present, 94% being singletons, with the ten largest covering about 0.31%. The sample in question was CD4+ or CD8+ T cells sorted from blood, obtained in a trial of the OX40 agonist ivuxolimab. These receptors all come from an adult with an advanced solid tumor such as melanoma, head and neck, liver or kidney cancer.

This clone was detected a few times. The chain links TRBV11-3 to TRBJ1-1, with 7 bases aligning to TRBD1. Trimming removed 5 bases from V and 11 bases from J; junction bases left unmatched: 11. This CDR3 is 13 amino acids long. Germline loops: CDR1 SGHNT, CDR2 YENEEA. The CDR3 sequence is CASSTNGQVSAFF. CDR3 nucleotide sequence: TGTGCCAGCAGCACTAATGGACAGGTTTCCGCTTTCTTT.

V and J are TRBV5-4 and TRBJ1-2, with D perhaps matching TRBD1 (5 bases). This CDR3 spans 12 amino acids. Germline V gives CDR1 SGHNT, CDR2 YYREEE (reference sequence). The CDR3 region is CASGAGNYGYTF. CDR3 coding DNA: TGTGCTTCTGGGGCGGGAAACTATGGCTACACCTTC.

The chain is built from TRBV6-1 and TRBJ2-1; 10 nucleotides line up with TRBD1. The V and J ends lost 6 bases and 4 bases, in that order; junction bases with no gene match: 6. CDR3 size: 15 residues. In germline, CDR1 is MNHNS, CDR2 SASEGT. CDR3 amino acids: CASSDEDRGYNEQFF. The CDR3 DNA reads TGTGCCAGCAGCGATGAGGACAGGGGGTACAATGAGCAGTTCTTC.

V and J are TRBV19 and TRBJ1-5, with 9 bases that match TRBD1. The junction had 11 bases not matched to a gene; V was cut back by 7 bases and J by 4 bases. The CDR3 spans 16 residues. Germline-derived CDR1 and CDR2 are LNHDA and SQIVND (reference sequence). The CDR3 coding sequence is TGTGCCAGTACCGAGGGGGGACAGGGAGCAAATCAGCCCCAGCATTTT. Amino acid sequence: CASTEGGQGANQPQHF.

As concerns this clone: Germline and junction disagree at one end, which may indicate a read error. The chain employs TRBV7-7 and TRBJ1-1, with D maybe TRBD1 (5 bases). CDR1 and CDR2 (germline): SSHAT, FNYEAQ (reference sequence). This CDR3 is 15 amino acids long. The CDR3 region has the DNA TGTGCTAGCAGCCGCTGGGACGGACATGAACCGGAAGCTTTCTTT. It encodes CASSRWDGHEPEAFF.

This clone has a single count. This rearrangement joins TRBV7-3 to TRBJ2-1; D is undetermined. With 1 base removed from V and 9 bases from J, the gap between germline ends came to 13 bases. The CDR3 loop spans 14 amino acids. CDR1 is SGHTA, CDR2 FQGTGA, per germline. CDR3 residues: CASSLISSASEQFF. CDR3 nucleotide sequence: TGTGCCAGCAGCTTAATTAGCAGCGCGAGTGAGCAGTTCTTC.

The chain uses TRBV4-3 and TRBJ2-3, with TRBD2 identical over 15 bases. The CDR3 consists of 19 residues. J gave up 0 bases and V 1 base, and 5 bases lay outside the gene matches. Germline lookup yields CDR1 LGHNA and CDR2 YSLEER. CDR3 sequence reads: CASSQGGLAGGLSTDTQYF. The CDR3 coding sequence is TGCGCCAGCAGCCAAGGGGGACTAGCGGGGGGACTGAGCACAGATACGCAGTATTTT.

This chain links TRBV7-2 with TRBJ2-1; tentatively, D is TRBD2 (6 bases). The CDR3 sequence is 15 residues long. V dropped 5 bases and J dropped 4 bases, with 15 bases sitting between them. CDR1 and CDR2 from the germline V gene are SGHTA and FQGNSA. CDR3 in DNA: TGTGCCAGCAGCCCAGGAGCGGGCCAGTACAATGAGCAGTTCTTC. Translation: CASSPGAGQYNEQFF.

The chain couples TRBV25-1 to TRBJ1-5; D is ambiguous. CDR1 and CDR2 from the germline V gene are MGHDK and SYGVNS. The V and J ends lost 1 base and 0 bases respectively, with 16 bases between them. This CDR3 is 18 amino acids long. The CDR3 nucleotides read TGTGCCAGCAGTGAATCTGAGGGTTTTCTGTCTAGCAATCAGCCCCAGCATTTT. It specifies CASSESEGFLSSNQPQHF.

In this sample, this clone turned up a few times. The chain is built from TRBV10-1 and TRBJ1-5, with a weak D call TRBD1 (5 bases). The V gene's germline CDR1 is WNHNN and CDR2 SYGVQD (reference sequence). The CDR3 consists of 14 residues. The V and J ends lost 4 bases and 4 bases respectively, with 11 bases between them. The CDR3 region has the DNA TGCGCCAGCAGTGGAGGGGCCCAGAATCAGCCCCAGCATTTT. Residues: CASSGGAQNQPQHF.